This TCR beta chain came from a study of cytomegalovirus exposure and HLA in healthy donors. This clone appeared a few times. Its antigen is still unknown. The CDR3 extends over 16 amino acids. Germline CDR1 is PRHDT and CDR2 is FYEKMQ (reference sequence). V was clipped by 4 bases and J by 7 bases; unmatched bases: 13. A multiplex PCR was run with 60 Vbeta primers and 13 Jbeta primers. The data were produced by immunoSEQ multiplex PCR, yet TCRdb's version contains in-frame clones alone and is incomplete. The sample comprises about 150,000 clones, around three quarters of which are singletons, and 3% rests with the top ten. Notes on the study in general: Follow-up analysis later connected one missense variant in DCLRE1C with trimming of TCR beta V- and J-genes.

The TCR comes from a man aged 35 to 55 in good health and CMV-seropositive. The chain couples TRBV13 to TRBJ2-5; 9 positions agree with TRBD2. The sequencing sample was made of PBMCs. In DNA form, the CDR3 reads TGTGCCAGCAGCTCGTTAGCGGGAGAGTCGGACGGGACCCAGTACTTC. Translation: CASSSLAGESDGTQYF.